The clone carrying this T cell receptor beta chain was counted many times. The antigen is undetermined. TCRbeta libraries were built with three rounds of nested PCR, modified from ARM-PCR. TCRdb recomputed calls from the multiplex PCR reads with MiXCR, one row per CDR3 protein. The sample consists of about 110,000 distinct CDR3 sequences, 84% of them appearing once. The record originates from a study of tumor and adjacent non-tumor tissue in lung cancer. At the level of the study: Samples averaged about 3.8 million productive TCRbeta reads each.

Study results and limitations: Shorter survival was associated with higher TCR diversity in tumors. Compared with tumor, normal lung showed significantly lower TCR diversity. Tumor repertoires had a smaller top 100 clone share than normal lung.

The template was RNA from unsorted bulk tissue. Trimming took 2 bases from V and 5 from J, leaving 18 bases between them. The length of the CDR3 is 16 residues. Germline CDR1 reads GTSNPN; CDR2 reads SVGIG (reference sequence). Sequencing input: lung tumor tissue. The chain employs TRBV30 and TRBJ1-4, with D possibly TRBD1 on 5 matching bases. This sequence originates from a man between 65 and 79 years old with non-small cell lung cancer. CDR3 residues: CAWSSSDTGLNEKLFF. CDR3 DNA: TGTGCCTGGAGTTCTTCAGACACAGGACTAAATGAAAAACTGTTTTTT.